This T cell receptor beta chain came from a study of shared clonotypes between healthy human individuals. The overall study: Contributing individuals were a couple of females and a few males aged 18 to 49. A donor's plate count was three for CD4 naive and three for CD4 memory; CD8 naive had two and CD8 memory one.

It was CD45RO-negative cells, positively selected for CCR7, that made up naive CD8 cells, with terminally differentiated effector memory CD45RA+ cells excluded. Donors comprised healthy HIV-negative adults lacking recent acute infections or vaccinations. The protocol was immunoSEQ multiplex PCR, while the TCRdb copy is restricted to in-frame clones and leaves out a portion. Among around 2.1 million clones listed, about 93% were seen once. Remarks on this clone: Its antigen remains unknown.

The CDR3 loop spans 16 amino acids. Germline V lookup: CDR1 SGHTS, CDR2 YDEGEE. Trimming shortened V by 4 bases and J by 4 bases, and 20 bases separated the two germline ends. General study findings and limits: Naive subsets, compared against memory subsets, generally had larger estimated richness values.

This sequence was found in a man between 18 and 35 years old in good health. Some clones in this sample may be carry-over from other donors' samples. Sequenced sample: naive CD8+ T cells from PBMCs. The V and J genes are TRBV5-8 and TRBJ2-5, with D maybe TRBD2 (6 bases). The DNA for the CDR3 is TGTGCCAGCAGCCCAGGGCCGGGGGAGATTAGAGAGACCCAGTACTTC. Its translation is CASSPGPGEIRETQYF.